These 20 T cell receptor beta chains share one sample of origin, sequenced in a study of PD-1 blockade in mismatch repair-deficient tumors. TCRdb keeps only in-frame clones here, not all; method: immunoSEQ multiplex PCR. The sample has 50,000 or so clones, 77% seen once; the top ten hold about 3.5%. The material was PBMCs, obtained before pembrolizumab treatment. These receptors came from an adult with mismatch repair-deficient cancer.

In nucleotides, the CDR3 is TGTGCCAGCAGCTTAGCAGGGATGGAGACCCAGTACTTC. Its translation: CASSLAGMETQYF. This chain connects TRBV11-2 to TRBJ2-5; possibly TRBD1 for D (5 bases). The CDR3 sequence is 13 residues long. CDR1 and CDR2 from the germline V gene are SGHAT and FQNNGV. The V end lost 1 base, the J end lost 5 bases, and 8 bases lay between the germline ends.

The chain is built from TRBV30 and TRBJ1-4; D unclear. Trimming left V 0 bases short and J 0 bases short, with 11 bases between. CDR3 length equals 16 residues. Germline loops: CDR1 GTSNPN, CDR2 SVGIG (reference sequence). CDR3 DNA sequence: TGTGCCTGGAGTGTACCCGAAAGTGCAACTAATGAAAAACTGTTTTTT. This translates into CAWSVPESATNEKLFF.

V gene TRBV7-3 combines with J gene TRBJ1-2, with 8 bases lining up with TRBD1. Losses at the gene ends were 4 bases for V and 6 bases for J; bases not matched to a gene: 1. Germline V CDR1 and CDR2: SGHTA, FQGTGA. The CDR3 sequence is 12 residues long. The CDR3 protein is CASSSGQDGYTF. CDR3 DNA sequence: TGTGCCAGCAGCTCGGGACAGGATGGCTACACCTTC.

V is TRBV18 and J is TRBJ2-3; 9 bases agree with TRBD2. The CDR3 length is 14 residues. The trim removed 5 bases at V and 2 bases at J, leaving 2 bases unmatched. Germline lookup yields CDR1 KGHSH and CDR2 LQKENI. The CDR3 is CASSASGVTDTQYF. The CDR3 nucleotides are TGTGCCAGCTCAGCTAGCGGGGTCACAGATACGCAGTATTTT.

CDR3 DNA: TGTGCCAGCAGCTTAGTCATATTCGGGAAAGAGACCCAGTACTTC. Amino acid sequence: CASSLVIFGKETQYF. The rearrangement joins TRBV11-2 to TRBJ2-5; weak D call: TRBD2 (5 bases). The CDR3 spans 15 residues. CDR1 is SGHAT and CDR2 is FQNNGV in the germline V gene. V lost 1 base and J lost 3, with 12 bases in between.

This clone was observed a handful of times. V gene TRBV18 combines with J gene TRBJ1-2; perhaps TRBD1 as D (5 bases). The ends were cut back, 3 bases at V and 12 bases at J, with 17 bases in the middle. This CDR3 has 13 residues. The germline gives CDR1 KGHSH, CDR2 LQKENI. CDR3 amino acids: CASSPTMTVVDTF. CDR3 nucleotide sequence: TGTGCCAGCTCACCCACAATGACAGTGGTCGACACCTTC.

The chain is built from TRBV2 and TRBJ1-4, with D unclear. Trimming left V 7 bases short and J 4 bases short, with 16 bases between. In germline, CDR1 is SNHLY, CDR2 FYNNEI. The CDR3 consists of 15 residues. For the CDR3, the DNA is TGTGCCAGCAAGGAGGAACGCGGGGTTAATGAAAAACTGTTTTTT. It specifies CASKEERGVNEKLFF.

The chain has TRBV7-8 and TRBJ2-3; D gene ambiguous. Germline V gene sequence: CDR1 SGHVS, CDR2 FQNEAQ. The ends were cut back, 7 bases at V and 3 bases at J, with 11 bases in the middle. The CDR3 is 13 residues long. CDR3 sequence reads: CASTRKGTDTQYF. CDR3 bases: TGTGCCAGCACCCGAAAAGGAACAGATACGCAGTATTTT.

The J gene is TRBJ2-5, the V gene TRBV7-3; 7 nucleotides agree with TRBD2. The germline V gene encodes CDR1 SGHTA and CDR2 FQGTGA. V lost 3 bases and J lost 1; bases outside the gene matches: 8. The CDR3 length is 16 residues. The CDR3 region is CASSLHGAGPQETQYF. For the CDR3, the DNA is TGTGCCAGCAGCTTGCATGGAGCGGGACCCCAAGAGACCCAGTACTTC.

This sequence joins TRBV6-5 and TRBJ2-7; D possibly corresponds to TRBD1 (6 bases). Trimming stripped 6 bases from V and 0 bases from J, with 12 bases between. The CDR3 loop spans 14 amino acids. CDR1 is MNHEY, CDR2 SVGAGI, per germline. DNA of the CDR3: TGTGCCAGCAGACAAACAGGGAGCTCCTACGAGCAGTACTTC. Protein: CASRQTGSSYEQYF.

This clone has a handful of counts. Relative to the germline gene, one junction end is altered; a read error may explain this. The gene calls are TRBV7-7 and TRBJ2-2; no firm D call. CDR3 length equals 13 residues. Looked up from germline, CDR1 is SSHAT and CDR2 is FNYEAQ (reference sequence). For the CDR3, the DNA is TGTGCTAGCAGCTCTGCCTATGCCGGGGAGCTGTTTTTT. This translates into CASSSAYAGELFF.

This clone appeared a few times. V is TRBV30 and J is TRBJ1-3; TRBD1 agrees at 7 bases. This CDR3 is built from 15 residues. Germline lookup yields CDR1 GTSNPN and CDR2 SVGIG (reference sequence). The J segment lost 0 bases and the V segment lost 2 bases, leaving 4 bases of the junction unmatched. In nucleotides, the CDR3 is TGTGCCTGGAGTTCAGGGGGGAACTCTGGAAACACCATATATTTT. Translation: CAWSSGGNSGNTIYF.

The rearrangement uses TRBV9 and TRBJ2-3; a possible D gene is TRBD2 (7 bases). CDR1 SGDLS and CDR2 YYNGEE come from the germline V gene. Trimming took off 4 bases at V and 1 base at J, with 16 bases between the two ends. The length of the CDR3 is 16 residues. The CDR3 sequence is CASSHRGGGGTDTQYF. DNA for the CDR3: TGTGCCAGCAGCCATAGGGGGGGAGGGGGCACAGATACGCAGTATTTT.

The chain recombines TRBV11-2 with TRBJ1-5, with D perhaps TRBD1 (5 bases). The CDR3 loop spans 15 amino acids. Trimming took off 3 bases at V and 1 base at J, with 10 bases between the two ends. Looked up from germline, CDR1 is SGHAT and CDR2 is FQNNGV. CDR3: CASSFSSGSNQPQHF. The CDR3 nucleotides are TGTGCCAGCAGCTTTAGTTCAGGGAGCAATCAGCCCCAGCATTTT.

The chain carries TRBV2 and TRBJ2-7; 8 bases line up with TRBD2. Germline CDR1 and CDR2: SNHLY and FYNNEI. There are 13 residues in the CDR3. V shed 7 bases, J shed 6 bases, and the junction held 8 bases outside the gene matches. CDR3 coding DNA: TGTGCCAGCACTAGCGGGCAAAGGGGCGAGCAGTACTTC. Its protein is CASTSGQRGEQYF. The variable domain in full, completed from reference TRBV2 and TRBJ2-7, reads EPEVTQTPSHQVTQMGQEVILRCVPISNHLYFYWYRQILGQKVEFLVSFYNNEISEKSEIFDDQFSVERPDGSNFTLKIRSTKLEDSAMYFCASTSGQRGEQYFGPGTRLTVT.

The V and J genes are TRBV9 and TRBJ2-2; D remains unclear. This CDR3 contains 18 residues. Germline lookup yields CDR1 SGDLS and CDR2 YYNGEE. V was clipped by 4 bases and J by 4 bases, with 23 bases between them. CDR3 loop: CASSPAIGNPRGTGELFF. CDR3 coding DNA: TGTGCCAGCAGCCCAGCCATTGGTAACCCCCGAGGCACCGGGGAGCTGTTTTTT.

The V gene is TRBV7-3, the J gene TRBJ2-2, with 7 positions matching TRBD2. V shed 5 bases and J 7 bases; nucleotides not matched to a gene: 4. The CDR3 length is 13 residues. Germline assignment: CDR1 SGHTA and CDR2 FQGTGA. This CDR3 reads CASSQSGGGELFF. The CDR3 nucleotides are TGTGCCAGCAGCCAGTCGGGGGGCGGGGAGCTGTTTTTT. Variable domain in full (rest from reference TRBV7-3 and TRBJ2-2): GAGVSQTPSNKVTEKGKYVELRCDPISGHTALYWYRQSLGQGPEFLIYFQGTGAADDSGLPNDRFFAVRPEGSVSTLKIQRTERGDSAVYLCASSQSGGGELFFGEGSRLTVL.

This clone appeared once. The chain combines TRBV6-5 with TRBJ1-4, with D possibly TRBD1 on 5 matching bases. The CDR3 is 15 amino acids. V lost 0 bases and J 3 bases, leaving 8 bases between the germline ends. The germline gives CDR1 MNHEY, CDR2 SVGAGI. CDR3 amino acids: CASSYSDRPNEKLFF. CDR3 DNA: TGTGCCAGCAGTTACTCCGACAGACCTAATGAAAAACTGTTTTTT.

V usage is TRBV27 and J usage is TRBJ1-2; TRBD1 matches at 10 bases. The CDR3 length is 13 residues. Looked up from germline, CDR1 is MNHEY and CDR2 is SMNVEV (reference sequence). The J segment lost 5 bases and the V segment lost 6 bases, leaving 3 bases of the junction unmatched. The CDR3 DNA is TGTGCCAGCAGATTGGGACAGGGGTATGGCTACACCTTC. Its translation: CASRLGQGYGYTF.

As to this clone: A junction end diverges from the germline sequence, so it may reflect a read error. V usage is TRBV6-1 and J usage is TRBJ1-4; possible D gene TRBD1, 6 bases. CDR3 length: 13 amino acids. Germline CDR1 and CDR2: MNHNS and SASEGT. The CDR3 loop is CASSEMDRLDGSF. DNA for the CDR3: TGTGCCAGCAGTGAGATGGACAGACTTGACGGATCTTTT.